This record concerns one T cell receptor (beta chain) sequence. What it recognizes is unknown. This record belongs to a study of graft-versus-host responses after intestinal transplantation. Study background: After anti-thymocyte globulin induction, recipients took tacrolimus and steroids for roughly three years. Study-level findings and limits: Recipient marrow held GvH clones, some first seen in ileum or blood. Allograft clonal ratios (graft-versus-host to host-versus-graft) were high in patients who had graft-donor T cell macrochimerism.

Produced via immunoSEQ multiplex PCR; TCRdb's table is partial and in-frame only. The sample gives 90,000 to 120,000 clones, approximately 90% of which show up once; around 0.73% is in the top ten. The CDR3 extends over 16 amino acids. From germline, CDR1 is SNHLY and CDR2 FYNNEI. The V gene end was trimmed by 5 bases and the J gene end by 3 bases; junction bases not matched to a gene: 7. J is TRBJ2-3 and V is TRBV2, with 11 bases aligning to TRBD1. The input for sequencing was unstimulated CD4+ T cells sorted from spleen or lymph node cells, taken before transplant. The sequence came from a human donor who was the organ donor for an intestinal transplant. The CDR3 DNA sequence: TGTGCCAGCAGTCTTCGTGGACAGGGGGCGACAGATACGCAGTATTTT. Its protein is CASSLRGQGATDTQYF.